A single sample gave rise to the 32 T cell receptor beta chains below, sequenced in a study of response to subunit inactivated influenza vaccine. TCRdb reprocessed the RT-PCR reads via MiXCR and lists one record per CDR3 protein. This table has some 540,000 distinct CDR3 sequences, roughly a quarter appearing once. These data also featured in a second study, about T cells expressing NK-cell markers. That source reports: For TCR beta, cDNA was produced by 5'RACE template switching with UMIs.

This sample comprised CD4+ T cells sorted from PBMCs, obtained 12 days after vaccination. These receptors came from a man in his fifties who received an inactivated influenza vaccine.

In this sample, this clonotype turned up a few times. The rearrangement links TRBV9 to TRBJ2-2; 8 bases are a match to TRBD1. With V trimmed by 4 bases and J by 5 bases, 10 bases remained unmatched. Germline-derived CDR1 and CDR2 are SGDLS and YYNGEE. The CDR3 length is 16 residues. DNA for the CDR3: TGTGCCAGCAGCTCTAGGACAGGGCCGGGAACCGGGGAGCTGTTTTTT. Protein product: CASSSRTGPGTGELFF.

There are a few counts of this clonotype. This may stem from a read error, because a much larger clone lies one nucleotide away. This CDR3 reads CARSRQAGYEQYF. DNA of the CDR3: TGTGCCCGCAGTAGACAGGCGGGCTACGAGCAGTACTTC. The rearrangement links TRBV12-3 or TRBV12-4 to TRBJ2-7; possible D gene TRBD1, 6 bases. The CDR3 runs to 13 residues.

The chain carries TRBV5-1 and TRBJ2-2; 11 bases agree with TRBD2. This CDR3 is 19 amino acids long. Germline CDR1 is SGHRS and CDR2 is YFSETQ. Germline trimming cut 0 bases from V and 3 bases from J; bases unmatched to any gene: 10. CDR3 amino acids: CASSLEGPLAGGHTGELFF. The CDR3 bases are TGCGCCAGCAGCTTGGAAGGCCCTCTAGCGGGGGGCCACACCGGGGAGCTGTTTTTT.

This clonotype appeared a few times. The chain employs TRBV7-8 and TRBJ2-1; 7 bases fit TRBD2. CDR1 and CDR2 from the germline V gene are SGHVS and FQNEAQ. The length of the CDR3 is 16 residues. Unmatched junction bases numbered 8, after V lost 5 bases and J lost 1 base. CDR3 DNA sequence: TGTGCCAGCAGCCCGGTCGGCGGGGGTTCCTACAATGAGCAGTTCTTC. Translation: CASSPVGGGSYNEQFF. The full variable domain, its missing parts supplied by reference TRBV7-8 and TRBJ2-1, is GAGVSQSPRYKVAKRGQDVALRCDPISGHVSLFWYQQALGQGPEFLTYFQNEAQLDKSGLPSDRFFAERPEGSVSTLKIQRTQQEDSAVYLCASSPVGGGSYNEQFFGPGTRLTVL.

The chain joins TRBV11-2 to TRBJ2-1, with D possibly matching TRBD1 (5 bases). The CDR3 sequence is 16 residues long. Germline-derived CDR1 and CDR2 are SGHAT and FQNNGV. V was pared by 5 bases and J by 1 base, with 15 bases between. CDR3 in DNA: TGTGCCAGCAGCCCAGGAACAGGTTTTTCCTACAATGAGCAGTTCTTC. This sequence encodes CASSPGTGFSYNEQFF.

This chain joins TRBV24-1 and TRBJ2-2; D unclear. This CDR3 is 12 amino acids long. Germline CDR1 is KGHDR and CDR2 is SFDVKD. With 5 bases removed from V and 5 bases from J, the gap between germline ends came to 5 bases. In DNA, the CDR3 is TGTGCCACCAGTGTGGTTACCGGGGAGCTGTTTTTT. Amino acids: CATSVVTGELFF.

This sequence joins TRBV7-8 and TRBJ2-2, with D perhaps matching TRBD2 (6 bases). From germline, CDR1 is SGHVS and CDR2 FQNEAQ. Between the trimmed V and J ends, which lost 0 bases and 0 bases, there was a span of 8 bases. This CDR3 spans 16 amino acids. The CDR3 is CASSLAGGTNTGELFF. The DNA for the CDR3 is TGTGCCAGCAGCTTAGCCGGCGGGACGAACACCGGGGAGCTGTTTTTT.

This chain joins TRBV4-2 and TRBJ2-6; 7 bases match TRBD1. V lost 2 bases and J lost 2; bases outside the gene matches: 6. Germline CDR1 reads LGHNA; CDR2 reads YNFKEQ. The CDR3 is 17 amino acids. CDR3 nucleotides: TGTGCCAGCAGCCAATACCTCGACAGGGCTGGGGCCAACGTCCTGACTTTC. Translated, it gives CASSQYLDRAGANVLTF.

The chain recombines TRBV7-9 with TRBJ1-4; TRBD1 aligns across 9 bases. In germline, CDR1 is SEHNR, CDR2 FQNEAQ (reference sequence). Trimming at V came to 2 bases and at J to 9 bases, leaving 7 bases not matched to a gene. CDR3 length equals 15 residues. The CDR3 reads CASSLMGQGVKKLFF. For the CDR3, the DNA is TGTGCCAGCAGCTTAATGGGACAGGGTGTGAAAAAACTGTTTTTT.

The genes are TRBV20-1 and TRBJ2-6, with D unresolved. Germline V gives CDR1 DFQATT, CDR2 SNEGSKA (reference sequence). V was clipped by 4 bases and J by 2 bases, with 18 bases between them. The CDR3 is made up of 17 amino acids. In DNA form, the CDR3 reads TGCAGTGCTAAACTGAAGGGAACGCCTACTGGGGCCAACGTCCTGACTTTC. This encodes CSAKLKGTPTGANVLTF.

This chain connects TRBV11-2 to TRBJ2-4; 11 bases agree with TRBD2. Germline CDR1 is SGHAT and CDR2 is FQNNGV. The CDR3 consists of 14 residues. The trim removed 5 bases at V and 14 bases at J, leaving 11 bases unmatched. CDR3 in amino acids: CASSQPSGRRHKYF. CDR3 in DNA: TGTGCCAGCAGCCAACCTAGCGGGAGGAGGCATAAGTACTTC.

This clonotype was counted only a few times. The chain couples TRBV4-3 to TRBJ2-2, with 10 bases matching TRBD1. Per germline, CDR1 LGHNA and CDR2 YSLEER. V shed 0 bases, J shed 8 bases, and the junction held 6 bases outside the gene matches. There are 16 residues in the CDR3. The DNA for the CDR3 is TGCGCCAGCAGCCAAGAGGACAGGGGGGTAATTGGGGAGCTGTTTTTT. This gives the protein CASSQEDRGVIGELFF.

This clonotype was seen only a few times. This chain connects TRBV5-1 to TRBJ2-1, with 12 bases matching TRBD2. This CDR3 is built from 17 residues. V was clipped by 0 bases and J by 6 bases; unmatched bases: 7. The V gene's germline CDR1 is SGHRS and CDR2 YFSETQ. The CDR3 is CASSLAPLAGGLNEQFF. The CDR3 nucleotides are TGCGCCAGCAGCTTGGCACCACTAGCGGGGGGCCTCAATGAGCAGTTCTTC.

CDR3 sequence: CASSSDGTSGGAAQFF. The CDR3 nucleotides are TGCGCCAGCAGCTCAGACGGGACTAGCGGAGGAGCAGCGCAGTTCTTC. The rearrangement links TRBV5-1 to TRBJ2-1; 11 bases agree with TRBD2. The CDR3 loop spans 16 amino acids. The V gene end was trimmed by 3 bases and the J gene end by 12 bases; junction bases not matched to a gene: 14. CDR1 and CDR2 from the germline V gene are SGHRS and YFSETQ.

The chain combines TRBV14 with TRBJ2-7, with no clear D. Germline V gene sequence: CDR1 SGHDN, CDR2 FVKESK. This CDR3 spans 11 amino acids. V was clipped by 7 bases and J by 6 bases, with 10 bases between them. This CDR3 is CASNQLGEQYF. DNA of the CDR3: TGTGCCAGCAACCAGCTTGGCGAGCAGTACTTC.

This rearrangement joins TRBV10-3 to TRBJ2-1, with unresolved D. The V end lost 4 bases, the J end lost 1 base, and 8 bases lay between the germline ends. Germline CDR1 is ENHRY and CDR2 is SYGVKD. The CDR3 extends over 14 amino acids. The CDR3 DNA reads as TGTGCCATCAGTGGACCGGGTTCCTACAATGAGCAGTTCTTC. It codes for CAISGPGSYNEQFF.

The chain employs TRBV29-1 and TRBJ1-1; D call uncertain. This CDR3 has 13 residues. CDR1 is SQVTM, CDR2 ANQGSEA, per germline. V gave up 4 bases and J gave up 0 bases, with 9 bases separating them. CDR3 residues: CSVAGIMNTEAFF. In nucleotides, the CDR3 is TGCAGCGTTGCGGGGATAATGAACACTGAAGCTTTCTTT.

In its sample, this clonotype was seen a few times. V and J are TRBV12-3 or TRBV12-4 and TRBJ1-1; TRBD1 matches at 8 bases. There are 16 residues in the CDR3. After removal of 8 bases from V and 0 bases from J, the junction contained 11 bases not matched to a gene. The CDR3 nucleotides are TGTGCCAGCGCTCGAGGGGGACAGGTAATGAACACTGAAGCTTTCTTT. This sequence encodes CASARGGQVMNTEAFF.

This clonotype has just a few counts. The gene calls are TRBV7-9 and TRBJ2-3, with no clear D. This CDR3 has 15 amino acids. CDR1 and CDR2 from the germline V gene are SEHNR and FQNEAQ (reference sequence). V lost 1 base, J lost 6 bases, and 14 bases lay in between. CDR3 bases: TGTGCCAGCAGCTTAGGGGCTACGGGCGCGGATACGCAGTATTTT. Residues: CASSLGATGADTQYF.

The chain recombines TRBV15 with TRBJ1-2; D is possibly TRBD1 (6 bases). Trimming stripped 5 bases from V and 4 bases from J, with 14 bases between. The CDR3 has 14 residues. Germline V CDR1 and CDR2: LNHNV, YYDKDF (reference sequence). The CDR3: CATSGGAVGYGYTF. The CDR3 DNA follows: TGTGCCACCAGCGGGGGGGCCGTCGGCTATGGCTACACCTTC. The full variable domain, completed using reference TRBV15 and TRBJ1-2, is DAMVIQNPRYQVTQFGKPVTLSCSQTLNHNVMYWYQQKSSQAPKLLFHYYDKDFNNEADTPDNFQSRRPNTSFCFLDIRSPGLGDTAMYLCATSGGAVGYGYTFGSGTRLTVV.

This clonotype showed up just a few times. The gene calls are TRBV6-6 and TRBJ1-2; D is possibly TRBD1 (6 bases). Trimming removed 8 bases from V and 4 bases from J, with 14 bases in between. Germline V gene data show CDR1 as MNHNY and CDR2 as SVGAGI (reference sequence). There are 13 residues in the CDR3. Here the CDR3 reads CASWEQGVYGYTF. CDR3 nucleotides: TGTGCCAGCTGGGAACAGGGTGTCTATGGCTACACCTTC.

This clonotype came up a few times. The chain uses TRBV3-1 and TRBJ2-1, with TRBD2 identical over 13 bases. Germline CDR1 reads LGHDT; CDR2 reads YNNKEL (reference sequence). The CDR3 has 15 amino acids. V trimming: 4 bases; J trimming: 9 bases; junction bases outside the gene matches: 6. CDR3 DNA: TGTGCCAGCAGCCCTCCGGGACTAGCGGGGCGTGAGCAGTTCTTC. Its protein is CASSPPGLAGREQFF.

The CDR3 nucleotides read TGCGCCAGCAGCCCGGAGGGGGGGAGTGTCGCCGAGCAGTACTTC. Amino acid sequence: CASSPEGGSVAEQYF. This chain connects TRBV5-1 to TRBJ2-7; weak D call: TRBD2 (7 bases). CDR1 is SGHRS, CDR2 YFSETQ, per germline. The CDR3 has 15 amino acids. V lost 4 bases and J lost 6, with 20 bases in between.

CDR3 sequence: CASTRRDRDYNEQFF. In DNA form, the CDR3 reads TGTGCCAGTACCCGCCGGGACAGGGACTACAATGAGCAGTTCTTC. V usage is TRBV19 and J usage is TRBJ2-1, with TRBD1 identical over 9 bases. J lost 3 bases, V lost 7 bases, and 7 bases had no gene match. Germline CDR1 and CDR2: LNHDA and SQIVND (reference sequence). CDR3 length: 15 amino acids.

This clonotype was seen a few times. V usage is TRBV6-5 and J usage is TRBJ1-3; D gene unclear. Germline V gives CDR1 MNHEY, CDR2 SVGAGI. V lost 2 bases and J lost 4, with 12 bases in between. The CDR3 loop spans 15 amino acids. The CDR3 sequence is CASSYISGAGNTIYF. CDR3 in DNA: TGTGCCAGCAGTTACATCTCAGGAGCCGGAAACACCATATATTTT.

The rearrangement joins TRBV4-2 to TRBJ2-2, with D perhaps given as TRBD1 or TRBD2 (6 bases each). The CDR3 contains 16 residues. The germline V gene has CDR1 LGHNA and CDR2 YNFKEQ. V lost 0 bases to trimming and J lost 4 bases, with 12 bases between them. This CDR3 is CASSQERGAATGELFF. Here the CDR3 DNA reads TGTGCCAGCAGCCAAGAAAGGGGGGCGGCCACCGGGGAGCTGTTTTTT.

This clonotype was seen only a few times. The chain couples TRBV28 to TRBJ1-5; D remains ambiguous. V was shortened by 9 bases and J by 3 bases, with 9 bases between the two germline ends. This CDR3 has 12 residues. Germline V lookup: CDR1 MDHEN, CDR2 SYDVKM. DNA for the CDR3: TGTGCCAGTCAGGCGATCAATCAGCCCCAGCATTTT. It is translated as CASQAINQPQHF.

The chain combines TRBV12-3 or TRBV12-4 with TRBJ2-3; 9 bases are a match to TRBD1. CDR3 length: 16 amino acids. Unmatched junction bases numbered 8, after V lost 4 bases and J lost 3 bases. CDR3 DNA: TGTGCCAGCAGTTCGAGGAACAGGGGGCGGACAGATACGCAGTATTTT. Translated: CASSSRNRGRTDTQYF.

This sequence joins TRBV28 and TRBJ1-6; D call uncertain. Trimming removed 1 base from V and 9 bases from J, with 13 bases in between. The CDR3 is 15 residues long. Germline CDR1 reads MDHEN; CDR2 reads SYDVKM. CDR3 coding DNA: TGTGCCAGCAGTTTATCCTATAGTGGGGTTTCACCCCTCCACTTT. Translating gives CASSLSYSGVSPLHF.

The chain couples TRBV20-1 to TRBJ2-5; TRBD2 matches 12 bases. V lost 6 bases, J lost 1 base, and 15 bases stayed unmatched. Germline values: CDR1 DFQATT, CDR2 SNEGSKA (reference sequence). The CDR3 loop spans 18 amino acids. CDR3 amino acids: CSAEDRVSLAGGQETQYF. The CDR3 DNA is TGCAGTGCGGAGGACAGGGTATCACTAGCGGGAGGCCAAGAGACCCAGTACTTC.

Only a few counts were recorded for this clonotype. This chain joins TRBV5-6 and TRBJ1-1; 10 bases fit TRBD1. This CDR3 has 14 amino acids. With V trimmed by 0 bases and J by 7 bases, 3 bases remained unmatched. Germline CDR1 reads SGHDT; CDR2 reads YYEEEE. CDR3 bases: TGTGCCAGCAGCTTGGGGGACAGGGGAATTGAAGCTTTCTTT. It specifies CASSLGDRGIEAFF.

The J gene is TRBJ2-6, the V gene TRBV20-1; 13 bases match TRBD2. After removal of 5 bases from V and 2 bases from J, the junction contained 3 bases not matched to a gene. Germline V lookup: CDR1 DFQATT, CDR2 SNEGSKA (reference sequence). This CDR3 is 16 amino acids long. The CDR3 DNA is TGCAGTGCTCGGACTAGCGGGAGAGCTGGGGCCAACGTCCTGACTTTC. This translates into CSARTSGRAGANVLTF.